This T cell receptor (beta chain) appears in the sequencing data of a study of CD8+ T cells in alopecia areata. Study context: Once tofacitinib had been taken for 6 to 18 months, 6 months off drug followed. Points from the study as a whole: Many of the expanded lesional clones endured in scalp and blood while on tofacitinib. Among the 100 top clones, expanded CD8+ clones, like scalp clonality, were significantly decreased by tofacitinib.

Germline CDR1 is SQVTM and CDR2 is ANQGSEA. The CDR3 loop spans 18 amino acids. Sequencing relied on a cDNA template that was reverse transcribed from extracted RNA. Generated by immunoSEQ multiplex PCR, the TCRdb table keeps only in-frame clones and is missing some. The sample comprises 150,000 to 200,000 clones, 50% to 75% of which are singletons, and approximately 16% rests with the top ten. Sample treatment: oral pan-JAK inhibitor, 5-10 mg twice daily. Punch biopsies of lesional scalp, plus peripheral blood, were taken from alopecia areata patients. Remarks on this clone: Its specificity is unknown. The germline gene is not matched at one end of the junction; a read error may be the cause.

This TCR derives from a human donor with alopecia areata. The sequencing used CD4+ T cells sorted from blood, collected at approximately week 56, from a patient treated with tofacitinib. The V and J genes are TRBV29-1 and TRBJ2-3, with 13 bases aligning to TRBD2. Here the CDR3 reads CSVEGLAGDSTPTDTQYF. CDR3 nucleotides: TGCAGCGTCGAAGGACTAGCGGGGGACTCTACCCCTACAGATACGCAGTATTTT.